Presented here are 30 T cell receptor beta chains from one specimen sequenced in a study of T cells in women clearing cervical HPV infection. Profiling relied on immunoSEQ multiplex PCR, and the TCRdb table lists in-frame clones only, not all of them. In total, the table holds roughly 34,000 clones. Sequenced material: blood buffy coat. Receptors were obtained from a woman aged 18 to 75 with a cervical HPV16 infection that either progressed to CIN3+ or cleared (not recorded which).

A note on this clone: The sequence runs out 3 residues before the end of the CDR3; the remainder is reconstructed from the germline J gene. The J gene is TRBJ2-5, the V gene TRBV5-8, with a possible D match to TRBD2 (6 bases). The V gene's germline CDR1 is SGHTS and CDR2 YDEGEE. The CDR3 runs to 14 residues. V shed 2 bases and J shed 7 bases, with 15 bases lying between them. The part of the CDR3 DNA that was read is TGTGCCAGCAGCTTAAGGTTTACAGCGGGGACC. Amino acids: CASSLRFTAGT. The whole CDR3 is CASSLRFTAGTQYF. The full variable domain, its missing parts supplied by reference TRBV5-8 and TRBJ2-5, is EAGVTQSPTHLIKTRGQQATLRCSPISGHTSVYWYQQALGLGLQFLLWYDEGEERNRGNFPPRFSGRQFPNYSSELNVNALELEDSALYLCASSLRFTAGTQYFGPGTRLLVL.

The CDR3 here is CASSPPTSGGPYEQYF. CDR3 DNA, as far as it was read: TGTGCCAGCTCACCCCCGACTAGCGGGGGCCCCTACGAG. The V call is TRBV18, the J call TRBJ2-7; 12 positions match TRBD2. The read gets to within 3 residues of the CDR3 end, and the germline J gene fills in the rest. The CDR3 spans 16 residues. The J segment lost 2 bases and the V segment lost 3 bases, leaving 5 bases of the junction unmatched. Germline assignment: CDR1 KGHSH and CDR2 LQKENI.

Regarding this clone: The CDR3 is cut off 3 residues early in the read; its end comes from the germline J gene. The chain links TRBV19 to TRBJ2-5, with TRBD1 matching over 12 bases. Germline V lookup: CDR1 LNHDA, CDR2 SQIVND (reference sequence). The CDR3 consists of 18 residues. J lost 5 bases, V lost 5 bases, and 15 bases had no gene match. The CDR3 bases that were read are TGTGCCAGTAGTCTAACCGGGACAGGGGGCTCTCGGTGGGAGACC. Translating gives CASSLTGTGGSRWET. The full CDR3 is CASSLTGTGGSRWETQYF.

For this clone: The CDR3 extends 3 residues past the end of the read, so its final part is completed from the germline J gene. This sample also contains other DNA sequences that code for the same CDR3. The chain links TRBV20-1 to TRBJ2-3; TRBD2 might be the D (5 bases). The germline V gene has CDR1 DFQATT and CDR2 SNEGSKA (reference sequence). Trimming left V 6 bases short and J 0 bases short, with 10 bases between. This CDR3 region has 13 residues. Partial CDR3 DNA: TGCAGTGCCTCACTAGTCAGCACAGATACG. Protein: CSASLVSTDT. The full CDR3 is CSASLVSTDTQYF.

As concerns this clone: The CDR3 end falls 3 residues outside the read, so it is completed with the germline J gene. The chain recombines TRBV5-1 with TRBJ2-1; TRBD2 is a possible D gene (5 bases). V was clipped by 0 bases and J by 1 base, with 8 bases between them. This CDR3 comprises 15 residues. The germline V gene encodes CDR1 SGHRS and CDR2 YFSETQ. This chain's CDR3 is CASSLADFSYNEQFF. The CDR3 bases that were read are TGCGCCAGCAGCTTGGCGGACTTTTCCTACAATGAG. The full variable domain, in which reference TRBV5-1 and TRBJ2-1 provide the parts outside the CDR3, is KAGVTQTPRYLIKTRGQQVTLSCSPISGHRSVSWYQQTPGQGLQFLFEYFSETQRNKGNFPGRFSGRQFSNSRSEMNVSTLELGDSALYLCASSLADFSYNEQFFGPGTRLTVL.

About this clone itself: Sequencing ends 3 residues short of the CDR3 end; the germline J gene provides the rest. V and J are TRBV7-9 and TRBJ1-2; D unresolved. The CDR3 has 11 amino acids. Germline V lookup: CDR1 SEHNR, CDR2 FQNEAQ (reference sequence). CDR3 residues: CASSSYYDYTF. CDR3 DNA, as far as it was read: TGTGCCAGCAGCTCCTACTACGAC.

Concerning this clone itself: With the read ending 3 residues before the CDR3 end, the germline J gene is used to fill in that end. The chain joins TRBV5-1 to TRBJ2-7; a possible D gene is TRBD1 (6 bases). There are 15 residues in the CDR3. Germline V gives CDR1 SGHRS, CDR2 YFSETQ. Trimming took off 0 bases at V and 3 bases at J, with 13 bases between the two ends. This CDR3 is CASSLEAGEYYEQYF. The sequenced part of the CDR3 DNA is TGCGCCAGCAGCTTGGAGGCAGGGGAATACTACGAG.

About this clone itself: An end of the junction differs from the germline gene, which may be a read error. The read terminates 3 residues before the CDR3 end, so the remaining end is supplied by the germline J gene. The V and J genes are TRBV4-2 and TRBJ2-7, with unresolved D. The CDR3 totals 14 residues. Germline values: CDR1 LGHNA, CDR2 YNFKEQ. CDR3 region: CASSQVLHSYEQYF. The DNA read from the CDR3 is TGCGCCAGCAGCCAAGTACTACACTCCTACGAG.

Concerning this clone: The read is 3 residues too short to cover the CDR3 end, so that end is filled in from the germline J gene. The chain couples TRBV7-8 to TRBJ2-7; TRBD2 agrees at 8 bases. The J segment lost 2 bases and the V segment lost 4 bases, leaving 7 bases of the junction unmatched. Per the germline V gene, CDR1 is SGHVS and CDR2 is FQNEAQ. This CDR3 region has 15 residues. CDR3 region: CASSSLAGSTYEQYF. The part of the CDR3 DNA that was read is TGTGCCAGCAGCTCATTAGCGGGGAGCACCTACGAG.

Note on this clone: The sequenced fragment ends 3 residues before the CDR3 boundary, so the rest is inferred from the germline J gene. V usage is TRBV9 and J usage is TRBJ2-2; possible D gene TRBD2, 5 bases. CDR1 is SGDLS and CDR2 is YYNGEE in the germline V gene. V was clipped by 1 base and J by 3 bases, with 10 bases between them. The CDR3 covers 15 residues. CDR3 protein: CASSVRRADTGELFF. Partial CDR3 DNA: TGTGCCAGCAGCGTAAGGCGGGCAGACACCGGGGAG.

Worth noting for this clone: Coverage ceases 3 residues before the CDR3 finishes, and the germline J gene fills in the end. The chain employs TRBV5-6 and TRBJ2-5; D not certain. V was trimmed by 4 bases and J by 5 bases, leaving 15 bases between them. Per germline, CDR1 SGHDT and CDR2 YYEEEE. CDR3 length equals 14 residues. CDR3 residues: CASSPKSSSETQYF. The sequenced CDR3 bases are TGTGCCAGCAGCCCTAAGTCGTCGAGTGAGACC.

Concerning this clone: The CDR3 is cut off 3 residues early in the read; its end comes from the germline J gene. The V gene is TRBV29-1, the J gene TRBJ2-7; 8 nucleotides line up with TRBD1. The CDR3 runs to 13 residues. J lost 6 bases, V lost 4 bases, and 8 bases had no gene match. Germline CDR1 and CDR2: SQVTM and ANQGSEA. Partial CDR3 DNA: TGCAGCGTTGCAGGGGGCTCTTGGAGCGAG. Protein sequence: CSVAGGSWSE. The full CDR3 is CSVAGGSWSEQYF.

Notes on this clone: The CDR3 extends 3 residues past the end of the read, so its final part is completed from the germline J gene. This chain joins TRBV19 and TRBJ1-2; 9 nucleotides agree with TRBD1. The V and J ends lost 6 bases and 6 bases, in that order; junction bases with no gene match: 8. The germline gives CDR1 LNHDA, CDR2 SQIVND (reference sequence). This CDR3 has 14 residues. CDR3 bases read: TGTGCCAGTAGAAGCGGGACAGGGTTCGATGGC. Protein sequence: CASRSGTGFDG. The CDR3 reads in full as CASRSGTGFDGYTF.

On this clone itself: The read finishes 3 residues shy of the CDR3 end, and the germline J gene is used to complete it. The V gene is TRBV7-3, the J gene TRBJ1-4; possible D gene TRBD1, 6 bases. The CDR3 is 16 residues long. The germline V gene encodes CDR1 SGHTA and CDR2 FQGTGA. CDR3 DNA, as far as it was read: TGTGCCAGCAGCCTACAGGGACCTCGCTATAATTCACCA. Amino acid sequence: CASSLQGPRYNSP. The complete CDR3 sequence is CASSLQGPRYNSPLFF.

On this clone itself: Sequencing ends 3 residues short of the CDR3 end; the germline J gene provides the rest. The J gene is TRBJ1-2, the V gene TRBV4-1, with D tentatively TRBD1 (6 bases). Germline loops: CDR1 MGHRA, CDR2 YSYEKL. This CDR3 region has 15 residues. V was pared by 2 bases and J by 5 bases, with 15 bases between. CDR3 sequence reads: CASSQTGNLRYGYTF. The part of the CDR3 DNA that was read is TGCGCCAGCAGCCAAACAGGGAATTTACGATATGGC.

On this clone itself: From the germline J gene comes the end of the CDR3, since the read stops 3 residues before it. The chain uses TRBV20-1 and TRBJ1-1, with 9 bases identical to TRBD1. J gave up 3 bases and V 5 bases, and 4 bases lay outside the gene matches. From germline, CDR1 is DFQATT and CDR2 SNEGSKA (reference sequence). The CDR3 has 13 residues. Incomplete CDR3 DNA: TGCAGTGCTCAATGGACAGGGGACACTGAA. This gives the protein CSAQWTGDTE. In full, the CDR3 reads CSAQWTGDTEAFF.

A note on this clone: The read falls 3 residues short of the CDR3 end, and the missing part is taken from the germline J gene. The V call is TRBV6-4, the J call TRBJ2-5, with TRBD2 matching over 11 bases. This CDR3 has 17 amino acids. Germline CDR1 reads MRHNA; CDR2 reads SNTAGT. Losses at the gene ends were 2 bases for V and 5 bases for J; bases not matched to a gene: 10. This CDR3 is CASSDLAGGGLGETQYF. CDR3 bases read: TGTGCCAGCAGTGACCTAGCGGGGGGTGGTTTAGGGGAGACC.

Worth noting for this clone: The read finishes 3 residues shy of the CDR3 end, and the germline J gene is used to complete it. The V call is TRBV12-3 or TRBV12-4, the J call TRBJ2-1, with 10 bases matching TRBD1. V trimming: 7 bases; J trimming: 4 bases; junction bases outside the gene matches: 10. The CDR3 loop spans 16 amino acids. Here the CDR3 reads CASIIGSDRGYNEQFF. The sequenced part of the CDR3 DNA is TGTGCCAGCATCATTGGGTCGGACAGGGGGTACAATGAG.

About this clone itself: The read ends 3 residues before the CDR3 terminus; that terminus is restored from the germline J gene. This rearrangement joins TRBV19 to TRBJ1-2; maybe TRBD1 (5 bases). Germline V gene sequence: CDR1 LNHDA, CDR2 SQIVND (reference sequence). The CDR3 extends over 12 amino acids. CDR3 DNA, as far as it was read: TGTGCCAGTGCCGCGGGGGGAGGACGC. Translated: CASAAGGGR. The complete CDR3 sequence is CASAAGGGRYTF. The full variable domain, with the rest looked up from reference TRBV19 and TRBJ1-2, is DGGITQSPKYLFRKEGQNVTLSCEQNLNHDAMYWYRQDPGQGLRLIYYSQIVNDFQKGDIAEGYSVSREKKESFPLTVTSAQKNPTAFYLCASAAGGGRYTFGSGTRLTVV.

This clone is deemed medium-sized by its frequency. The observed sequence ends 3 residues before the CDR3 terminus, with the missing tail filled in from the germline J gene. The chain employs TRBV2 and TRBJ1-2, with unresolved D. The CDR3 sequence is 13 residues long. Trimming removed 2 bases from V and 1 base from J, with 5 bases in between. Germline CDR1 SNHLY, CDR2 FYNNEI. The covered CDR3 bases are TGTGCCAGCAGTGAAACAAATAACTATGGC. Amino acids: CASSETNNYG. The CDR3 reads in full as CASSETNNYGYTF.

In the case of this clone: The read falls 3 residues short of the CDR3 end, and the missing part is taken from the germline J gene. The chain recombines TRBV18 with TRBJ1-2; D gene uncertain. Looked up from germline, CDR1 is KGHSH and CDR2 is LQKENI. The CDR3 sequence is 15 residues long. The part of the CDR3 DNA that was read is TGTGCCAGCTCACCTCGCGATGCGGGCTGGGCGGGC. As protein: CASSPRDAGWAG. The whole CDR3 region reads CASSPRDAGWAGYTF.

In the case of this clone: The CDR3 end lies 3 residues beyond the end of the read and is filled in from the germline J gene. The chain is built from TRBV19 and TRBJ2-4; 7 positions match TRBD1. The length of the CDR3 is 15 residues. Germline loops: CDR1 LNHDA, CDR2 SQIVND (reference sequence). The CDR3 reads CASTGDRTGVGGQYF. CDR3 DNA, as far as it was read: TGTGCCAGTACTGGCGATCGGACAGGAGTAGGGGGT.

Comments on this clone: The sequence runs out 3 residues before the end of the CDR3; the remainder is reconstructed from the germline J gene. This chain uses TRBV3-1 (or the pseudogene TRBV3-2) with TRBJ1-5, with a tentative D call TRBD1 (5 bases). Germline assignment: CDR1 LGHDT and CDR2 YNNKEL (reference sequence). This CDR3 spans 15 amino acids. The V end lost 1 base, the J end lost 6 bases, and 13 bases lay between the germline ends. The covered CDR3 bases are TGTGCCAGCAGCCAAGCGCACAGGACCGGTCAGCCC. Its translation is CASSQAHRTGQP. The whole CDR3 protein reads CASSQAHRTGQPQHF.

Note on this clone: The sequence runs out 3 residues before the end of the CDR3; the remainder is reconstructed from the germline J gene. This rearrangement joins TRBV7-8 to TRBJ1-6, with a tentative D call TRBD1 (5 bases). Germline V CDR1 and CDR2: SGHVS, FQNEAQ. The CDR3 is 16 residues long. Trimming removed 5 bases at V and 7 bases at J, with 18 bases between. This CDR3 is CASSRRRDFGNSPLHF. The sequenced CDR3 bases are TGTGCCAGCAGCCGGCGCCGGGACTTCGGAAATTCACCC.

Frequency places this clone as medium-sized. The read halts 3 residues ahead of the CDR3 end, with the missing end drawn from the germline J gene. The J gene is TRBJ2-7, the V gene TRBV6-2 or TRBV6-3; 8 bases are shared with TRBD2. CDR1 and CDR2 from the germline V gene are MNHEY and SVGEGT. The CDR3 has 14 amino acids. V was pared by 6 bases and J by 2 bases, with 6 bases of the junction left unmatched. The CDR3 DNA, read in part, is TGTGCCAGCAGCCCACCGGGACTAGCCTACGAG. This sequence encodes CASSPPGLAYE. The whole CDR3 reads CASSPPGLAYEQYF.

The CDR3 DNA, read in part, is TGCAGTGCTATGGGACTAGCGGGGGCCCAAGGGAAGGGAGGCACAGATACG. Its translation is CSAMGLAGAQGKGGTDT. In full, the CDR3 is CSAMGLAGAQGKGGTDTQYF. The genes are TRBV20-1 and TRBJ2-3, with 14 bases fitting TRBD2. The read terminates 3 residues before the CDR3 end, so the remaining end is supplied by the germline J gene. The germline gives CDR1 DFQATT, CDR2 SNEGSKA (reference sequence). V was pared by 4 bases and J by 1 base, with 16 bases of the junction left unmatched. This CDR3 has 20 residues.

Details on this clone: From the germline J gene comes the end of the CDR3, since the read stops 3 residues before it. The V gene is TRBV5-1, the J gene TRBJ2-5, with 11 nucleotides matching TRBD2. CDR3 size: 16 residues. Losses at the gene ends were 4 bases for V and 2 bases for J; bases not matched to a gene: 7. Per the germline V gene, CDR1 is SGHRS and CDR2 is YFSETQ. The sequenced part of the CDR3 DNA is TGCGCCAGCAGCCTCCGACTAGCGGGGCTTCAAGAGACC. This codes for CASSLRLAGLQET. The full CDR3 sequence reads CASSLRLAGLQETQYF.

Comment on this clone: The read gets to within 3 residues of the CDR3 end, and the germline J gene fills in the rest. This chain connects TRBV11-2 to TRBJ1-2; TRBD1 matches at 7 bases. Germline lookup yields CDR1 SGHAT and CDR2 FQNNGV. The CDR3 sequence is 14 residues long. The V gene end was trimmed by 5 bases and the J gene end by 7 bases; junction bases not matched to a gene: 10. The CDR3 is CASSQGVTLFGYTF. The covered CDR3 bases are TGTGCCAGCAGCCAGGGGGTCACGCTTTTTGGC. Looking up the rest from reference TRBV11-2 and TRBJ1-2 gives the full variable domain: EAGVAQSPRYKIIEKRQSVAFWCNPISGHATLYWYQQILGQGPKLLIQFQNNGVVDDSQLPKDRFSAERLKGVDSTLKIQPAKLEDSAVYLCASSQGVTLFGYTFGSGTRLTVV.

Concerning this clone itself: Read coverage stops 3 residues before the CDR3 terminus; the germline J gene supplies the remainder. The chain uses TRBV2 and TRBJ2-5; tentative D call: TRBD1 (6 bases). The CDR3 consists of 18 residues. CDR1 SNHLY and CDR2 FYNNEI come from the germline V gene. Trimming stripped 5 bases from V and 5 bases from J, with 27 bases between. This chain's CDR3 is CASSLNRATSYLVETQYF. The DNA read from the CDR3 is TGTGCCAGCAGTCTGAACAGGGCTACCTCTTACCTGGTGGAGACC.

CDR3: CSATVPNQPQHF. Incomplete CDR3 DNA: TGCAGTGCTACCGTCCCGAATCAGCCC. V usage is TRBV20-1 and J usage is TRBJ1-5; D unclear. The read comes to an end 3 residues before the CDR3 does, leaving the germline J gene to fill in the end. Per the germline V gene, CDR1 is DFQATT and CDR2 is SNEGSKA (reference sequence). Deletions cut 4 bases from V and 4 bases from J, with 8 bases between. There are 12 residues in the CDR3.